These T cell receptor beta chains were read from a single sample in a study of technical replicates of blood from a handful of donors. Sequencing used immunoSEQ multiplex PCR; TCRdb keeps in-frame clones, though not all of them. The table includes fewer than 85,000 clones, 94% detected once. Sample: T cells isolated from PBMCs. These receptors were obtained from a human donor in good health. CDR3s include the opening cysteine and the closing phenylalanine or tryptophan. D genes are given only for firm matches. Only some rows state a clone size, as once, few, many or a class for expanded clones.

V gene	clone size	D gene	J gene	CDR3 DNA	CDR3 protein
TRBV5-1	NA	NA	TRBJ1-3	TGCGCCAGCAGCTTGGCCGGGCAGGGTGGTGACACCATATATTTT	CASSLAGQGGDTIYF
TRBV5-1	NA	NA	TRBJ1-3	TGCGCCAGCAGCATGAGAGGACATGTAGGAAACACCATATATTTT	CASSMRGHVGNTIYF
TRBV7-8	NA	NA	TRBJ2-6	TGTGCCAGCAGCTCGGACAGGGCCAACGTCCTGACTTTC	CASSSDRANVLTF
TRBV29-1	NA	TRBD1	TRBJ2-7	TGCAGCGTTGATGGGACAGGGGGCTCCTACGAGCAGTACTTC	CSVDGTGGSYEQYF
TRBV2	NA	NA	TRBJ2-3	TGTGCCAGCAGCTCTAGCACAGATACGCAGTATTTT	CASSSSTDTQYF
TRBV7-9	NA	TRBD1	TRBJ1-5	TGTGCCAGCAGTCACGGGACAGGGCTTGCGGGAAGCAATCAGCCCCAGCATTTT	CASSHGTGLAGSNQPQHF
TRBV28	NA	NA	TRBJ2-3	TGTGCCAGCAGTGACGGGGACTCGAGCACAGATACGCAGTATTTT	CASSDGDSSTDTQYF
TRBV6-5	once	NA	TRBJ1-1	TGTGCCAGCAGTTCCCAGGGAATCACTGAAGCTTTCTTT	CASSSQGITEAFF
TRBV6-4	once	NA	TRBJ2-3	TGTGCCAGCAGTGACTCTAGGAGGGGACGCGATACGCAGTATTTT	CASSDSRRGRDTQYF
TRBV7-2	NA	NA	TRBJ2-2	TGTGCCAGCAGCCAAGGACAAGTTGGAATCACCGGGGAGCTGTTTTTT	CASSQGQVGITGELFF
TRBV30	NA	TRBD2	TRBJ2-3	TGTGCCACCCTAGCGGAGCGGGACACAGATACGCAGTATTTT	CATLAERDTDTQYF
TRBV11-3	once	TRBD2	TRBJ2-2	TGTGCCAGCAGTATTCTAGCGGGAACAACCGGGGAGCTGTTTTTT	CASSILAGTTGELFF
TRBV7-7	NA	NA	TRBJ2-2	TGTGCCAGCAGCTTAGGCGCCAACACCGGGGAGCTGTTTTTT	CASSLGANTGELFF
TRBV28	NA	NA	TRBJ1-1	TGTGCCAGCATACAGACAGGGAACACTGAAGCTTTCTTT	CASIQTGNTEAFF
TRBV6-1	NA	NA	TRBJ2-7	TGTGCCAGCACTAAACTTACAGCCTACGAGCAGTACTTC	CASTKLTAYEQYF
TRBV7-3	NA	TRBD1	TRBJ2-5	TGTGCCAGCAGCTTCGTCGGGACAGACTCCCAAGAGACCCAGTACTTC	CASSFVGTDSQETQYF
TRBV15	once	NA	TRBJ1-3	TGTGCCACCAGCAGAGATCCAGTTTCTGGAAACACCATATATTTT	CATSRDPVSGNTIYF
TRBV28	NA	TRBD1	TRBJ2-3	TGTGCCAGCAGTTTACCCGACAGGGGACTCACAGATACGCAGTATTTT	CASSLPDRGLTDTQYF
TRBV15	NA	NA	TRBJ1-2	TGTGCCACCAGCAGAGTTCTGGGGGCGCCTGGCTACACCTTC	CATSRVLGAPGYTF
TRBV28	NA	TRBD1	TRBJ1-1	TGTGCCAGCAGTTTGCCGCAGGGGGGCACTGAAGCTTTCTTT	CASSLPQGGTEAFF
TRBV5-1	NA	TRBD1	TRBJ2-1	TGCGCCAGCAGCTTGTTTGTGGAGAGGGGGCTAAGGTACAATGAGCAGTTCTTC	CASSLFVERGLRYNEQFF
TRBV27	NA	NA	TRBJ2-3	TGTGCCAGCAGTTTAAGGACAGACACAGATACGCAGTATTTT	CASSLRTDTDTQYF
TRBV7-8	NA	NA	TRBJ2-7	TGTGCCAGCAGCTTAGTCAGCCGACTCTACGAGCAGTACTTC	CASSLVSRLYEQYF
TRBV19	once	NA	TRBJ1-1	TGTGCCAGTAAAGTGCCAGGGAAAGGAAGCACTGAAGCTTTCTTT	CASKVPGKGSTEAFF
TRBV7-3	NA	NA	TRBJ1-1	TGTGCCAGCAGCTTAAATGCGGGGCGGAACACTGAAGCTTTCTTT	CASSLNAGRNTEAFF
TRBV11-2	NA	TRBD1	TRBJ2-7	TGTGCCAGCAGCTTAGATCACGAGACAGGGATCTACTACGAGCAGTACTTC	CASSLDHETGIYYEQYF
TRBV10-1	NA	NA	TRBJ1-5	TGCGCCAGCAGCGGGGAGGGCAATCAGCCCCAGCATTTT	CASSGEGNQPQHF
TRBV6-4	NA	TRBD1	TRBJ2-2	TGTGCCAGCTCACAGGGGGCTTCCACCGGGGAGCTGTTTTTT	CASSQGASTGELFF
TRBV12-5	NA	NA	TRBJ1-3	TGTGCTAGCACTTGGGCGGGGCTGAGGGGAAACACCATATATTTT	CASTWAGLRGNTIYF
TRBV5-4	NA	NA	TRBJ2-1	TGTGCCAGCAGCGGGGGACTTGACAAGTTCTTC	CASSGGLDKFF
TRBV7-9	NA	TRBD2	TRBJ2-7	TGTGCCAGCGGCGGGAGCACCTACGAGCAGTACTTC	CASGGSTYEQYF
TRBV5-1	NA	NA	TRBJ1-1	TGCGCCAGCAGCACGACGGGGAACACTGAAGCTTTCTTT	CASSTTGNTEAFF
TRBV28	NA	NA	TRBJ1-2	TGTGCCAGCAGTTTGGGCAGGGCGTATGGCTACACCTTC	CASSLGRAYGYTF
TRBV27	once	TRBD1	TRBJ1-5	TGTGCCAGCAGTTTGCCAGGGGGCCAGCCCCAGCATTTT	CASSLPGGQPQHF
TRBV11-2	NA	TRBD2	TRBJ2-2	TGTGCCAGCAGCTCAGCGGGAGGGCCGAGTACCGGGGAGCTGTTTTTT	CASSSAGGPSTGELFF
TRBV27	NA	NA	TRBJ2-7	TGTGCCACAGCAGGGCCCGGCTACGAGCAGTACTTC	CATAGPGYEQYF
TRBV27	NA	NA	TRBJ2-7	TGTGCCAGCAGGCGGCGCCAGCGGGACACCTACGAGCAGTACTTC	CASRRRQRDTYEQYF
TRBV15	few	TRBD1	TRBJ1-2	TGTGCCACCAGCTTGGACAGGGGGCTTGGCTACACCTTC	CATSLDRGLGYTF
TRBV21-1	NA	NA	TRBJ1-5	TGTGCCATCGGGGGCCCCGAGACAGGGATGGGTCAGCCCCAGCATTTT	CAIGGPETGMGQPQHF